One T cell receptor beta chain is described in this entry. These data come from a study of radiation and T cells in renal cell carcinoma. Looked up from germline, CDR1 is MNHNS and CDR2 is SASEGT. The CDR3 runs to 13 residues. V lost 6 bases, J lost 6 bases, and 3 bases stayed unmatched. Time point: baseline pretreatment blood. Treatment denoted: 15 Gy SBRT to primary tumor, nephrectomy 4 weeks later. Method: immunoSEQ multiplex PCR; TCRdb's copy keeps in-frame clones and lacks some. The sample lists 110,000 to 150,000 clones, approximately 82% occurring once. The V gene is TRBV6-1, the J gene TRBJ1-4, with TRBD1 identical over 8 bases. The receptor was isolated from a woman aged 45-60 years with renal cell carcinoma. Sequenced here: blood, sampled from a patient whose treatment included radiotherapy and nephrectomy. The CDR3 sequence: CASRDREDEKLFF. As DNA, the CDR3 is TGTGCCAGCAGGGACAGGGAGGATGAAAAACTGTTTTTT.